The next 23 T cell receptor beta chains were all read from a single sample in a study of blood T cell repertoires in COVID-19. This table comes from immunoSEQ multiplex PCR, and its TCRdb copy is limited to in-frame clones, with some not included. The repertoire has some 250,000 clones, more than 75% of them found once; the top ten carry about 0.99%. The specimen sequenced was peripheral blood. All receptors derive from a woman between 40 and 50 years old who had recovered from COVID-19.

This chain's CDR3 is CASSLVGRGAPEAFF. CDR3 bases: TGTGCCAGCAGCTTGGTGGGCAGGGGGGCCCCTGAAGCTTTCTTT. The chain recombines TRBV5-5 with TRBJ1-1; 7 nucleotides line up with TRBD1. This CDR3 comprises 15 residues. V dropped 0 bases and J dropped 6; count of bases not matched to a gene: 8. Germline CDR1 is SGHKS and CDR2 is YYEKEE (reference sequence).

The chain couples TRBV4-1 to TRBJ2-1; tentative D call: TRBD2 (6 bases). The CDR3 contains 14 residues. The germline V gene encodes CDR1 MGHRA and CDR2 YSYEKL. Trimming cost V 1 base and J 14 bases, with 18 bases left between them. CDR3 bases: TGCGCCAGCAGCCAAGGCCCTGGGGACTGGGAGGAGTTCTTC. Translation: CASSQGPGDWEEFF.

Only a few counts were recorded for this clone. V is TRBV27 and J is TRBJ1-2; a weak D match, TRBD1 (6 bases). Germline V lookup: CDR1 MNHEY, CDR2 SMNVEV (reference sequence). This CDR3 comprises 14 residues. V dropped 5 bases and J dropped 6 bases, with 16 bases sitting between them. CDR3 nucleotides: TGTGCCAGCAGTCGTAACAGGGTGGAAAATGGCTACACCTTC. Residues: CASSRNRVENGYTF.

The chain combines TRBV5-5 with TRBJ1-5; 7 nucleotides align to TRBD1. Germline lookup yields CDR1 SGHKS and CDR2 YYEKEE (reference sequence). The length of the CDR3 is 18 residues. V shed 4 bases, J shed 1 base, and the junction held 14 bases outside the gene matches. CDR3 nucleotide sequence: TGTGCCAGCAGCCTCTGGCCTAAGGGACAGCGGAGCAATCAGCCCCAGCATTTT. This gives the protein CASSLWPKGQRSNQPQHF. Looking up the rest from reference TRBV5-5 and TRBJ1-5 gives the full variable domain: DAGVTQSPTHLIKTRGQQVTLRCSPISGHKSVSWYQQVLGQGPQFIFQYYEKEERGRGNFPDRFSARQFPNYSSELNVNALLLGDSALYLCASSLWPKGQRSNQPQHFGDGTRLSIL.

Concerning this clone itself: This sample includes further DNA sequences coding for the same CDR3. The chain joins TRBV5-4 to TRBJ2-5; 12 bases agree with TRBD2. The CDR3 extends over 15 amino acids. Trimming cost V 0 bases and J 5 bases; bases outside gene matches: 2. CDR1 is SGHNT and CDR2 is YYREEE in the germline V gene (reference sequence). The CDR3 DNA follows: TGTGCCAGCAGCTTGGGGCTAGCGGGGGGGGAGACCCAGTACTTC. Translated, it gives CASSLGLAGGETQYF.

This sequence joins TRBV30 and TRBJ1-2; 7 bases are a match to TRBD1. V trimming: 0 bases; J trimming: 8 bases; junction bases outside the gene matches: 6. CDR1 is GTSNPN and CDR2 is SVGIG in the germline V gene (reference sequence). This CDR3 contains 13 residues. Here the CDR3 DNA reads TGTGCCTGGAGTGTAGGGACAGCCTTGGGCTACACCTTC. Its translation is CAWSVGTALGYTF. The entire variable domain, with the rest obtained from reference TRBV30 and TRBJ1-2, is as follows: SQTIHQWPATLVQPVGSPLSLECTVEGTSNPNLYWYRQAAGRGLQLLFYSVGIGQISSEVPQNLSASRPQDRQFILSSKKLLLSDSGFYLCAWSVGTALGYTFGSGTRLTVV.

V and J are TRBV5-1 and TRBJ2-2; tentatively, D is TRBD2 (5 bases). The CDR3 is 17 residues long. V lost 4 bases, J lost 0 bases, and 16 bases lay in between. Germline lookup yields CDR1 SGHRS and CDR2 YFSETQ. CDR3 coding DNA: TGCGCCAGCAGCCTGGGCCGAGGACTGGCGAACACCGGGGAGCTGTTTTTT. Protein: CASSLGRGLANTGELFF.

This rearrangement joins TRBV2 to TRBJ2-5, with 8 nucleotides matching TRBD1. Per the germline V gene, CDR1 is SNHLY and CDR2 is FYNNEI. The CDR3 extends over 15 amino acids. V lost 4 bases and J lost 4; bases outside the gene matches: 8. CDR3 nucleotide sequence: TGTGCCAGCAGTGCCCGGGACAGGAGTATAGAGACCCAGTACTTC. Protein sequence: CASSARDRSIETQYF.

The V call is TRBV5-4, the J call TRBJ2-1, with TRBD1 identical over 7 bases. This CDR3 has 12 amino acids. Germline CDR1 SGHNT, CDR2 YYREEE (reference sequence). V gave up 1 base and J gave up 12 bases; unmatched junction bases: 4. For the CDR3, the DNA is TGTGCCAGCAGCTTGACAGGGGCCGGGCAGTTCTTC. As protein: CASSLTGAGQFF.

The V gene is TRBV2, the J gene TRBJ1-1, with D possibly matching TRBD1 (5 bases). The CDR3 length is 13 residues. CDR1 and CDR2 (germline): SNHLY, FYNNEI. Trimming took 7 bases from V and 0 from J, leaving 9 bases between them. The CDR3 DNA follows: TGTGCCAGCACAGGGCAGATGAACACTGAAGCTTTCTTT. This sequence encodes CASTGQMNTEAFF.

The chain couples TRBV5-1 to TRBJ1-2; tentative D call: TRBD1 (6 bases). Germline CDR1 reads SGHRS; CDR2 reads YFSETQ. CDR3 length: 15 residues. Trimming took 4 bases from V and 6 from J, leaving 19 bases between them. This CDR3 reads CASSARTRGGDGYTF. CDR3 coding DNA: TGCGCCAGCAGCGCCAGGACCAGGGGTGGGGATGGCTACACCTTC.

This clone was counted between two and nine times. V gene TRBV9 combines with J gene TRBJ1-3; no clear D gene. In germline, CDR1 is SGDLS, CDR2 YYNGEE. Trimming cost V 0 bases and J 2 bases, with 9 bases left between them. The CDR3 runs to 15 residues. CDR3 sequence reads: CASSVGWAAGNTIYF. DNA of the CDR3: TGTGCCAGCAGCGTAGGCTGGGCAGCTGGAAACACCATATATTTT.

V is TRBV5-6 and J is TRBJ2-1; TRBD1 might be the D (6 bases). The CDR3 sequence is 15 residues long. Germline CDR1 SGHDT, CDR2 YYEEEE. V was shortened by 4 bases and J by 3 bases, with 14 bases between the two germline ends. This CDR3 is CASSQTAGDYNEQFF. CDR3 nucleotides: TGTGCCAGCAGCCAGACAGCAGGGGACTACAATGAGCAGTTCTTC.

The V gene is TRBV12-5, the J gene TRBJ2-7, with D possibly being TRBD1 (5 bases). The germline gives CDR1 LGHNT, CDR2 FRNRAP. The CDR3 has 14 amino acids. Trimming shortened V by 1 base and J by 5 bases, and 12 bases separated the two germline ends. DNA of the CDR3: TGTGCTAGTGGTTTGGGAGGATCAGGGCACGAGCAGTACTTC. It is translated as CASGLGGSGHEQYF.

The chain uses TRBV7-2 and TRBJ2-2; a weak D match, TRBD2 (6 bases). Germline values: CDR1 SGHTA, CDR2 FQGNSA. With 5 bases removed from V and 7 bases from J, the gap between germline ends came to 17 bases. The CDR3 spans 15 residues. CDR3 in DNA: TGTGCCAGCAGCCCCCGGGGTAGCGGCGGCGGGGAGCTGTTTTTT. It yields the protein CASSPRGSGGGELFF. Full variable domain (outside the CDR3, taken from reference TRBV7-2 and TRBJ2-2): GAGVSQSPSNKVTEKGKDVELRCDPISGHTALYWYRQSLGQGLEFLIYFQGNSAPDKSGLPSDRFSAERTGGSVSTLTIQRTQQEDSAVYLCASSPRGSGGGELFFGEGSRLTVL.

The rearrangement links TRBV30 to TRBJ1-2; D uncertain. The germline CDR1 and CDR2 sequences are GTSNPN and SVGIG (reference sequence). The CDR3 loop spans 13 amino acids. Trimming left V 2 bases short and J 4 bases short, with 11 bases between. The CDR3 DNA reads TGTGCCTGGAGTCCAGGACTGGCCTATGGCTACACCTTC. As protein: CAWSPGLAYGYTF.

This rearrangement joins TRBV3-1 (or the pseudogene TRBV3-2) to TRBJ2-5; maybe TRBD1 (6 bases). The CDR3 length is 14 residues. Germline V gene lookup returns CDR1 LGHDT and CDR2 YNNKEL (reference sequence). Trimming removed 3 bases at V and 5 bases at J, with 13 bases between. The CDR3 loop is CASSQGTYGETQYF. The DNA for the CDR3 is TGTGCCAGCAGCCAGGGGACATATGGGGAGACCCAGTACTTC.

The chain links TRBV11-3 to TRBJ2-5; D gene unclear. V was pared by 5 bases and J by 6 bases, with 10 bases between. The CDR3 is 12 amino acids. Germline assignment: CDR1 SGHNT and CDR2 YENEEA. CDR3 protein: CASSPERQTQYF. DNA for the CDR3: TGTGCCAGCAGCCCGGAGAGGCAGACCCAGTACTTC. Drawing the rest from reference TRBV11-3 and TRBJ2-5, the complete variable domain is EAGVVQSPRYKIIEKKQPVAFWCNPISGHNTLYWYLQNLGQGPELLIRYENEEAVDDSQLPKDRFSAERLKGVDSTLKIQPAELGDSAVYLCASSPERQTQYFGPGTRLLVL.

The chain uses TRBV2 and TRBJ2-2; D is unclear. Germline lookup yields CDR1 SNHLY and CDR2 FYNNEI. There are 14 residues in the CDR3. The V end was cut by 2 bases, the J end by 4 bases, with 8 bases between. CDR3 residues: CASSELRGTGELFF. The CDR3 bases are TGTGCCAGCAGTGAACTCAGAGGCACCGGGGAGCTGTTTTTT.

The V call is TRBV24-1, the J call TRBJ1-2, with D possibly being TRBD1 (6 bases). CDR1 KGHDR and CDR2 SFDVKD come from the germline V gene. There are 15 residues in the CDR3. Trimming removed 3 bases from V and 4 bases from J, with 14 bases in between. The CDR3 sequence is CATSDAGARGYGYTF. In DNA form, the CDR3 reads TGTGCCACCAGTGATGCGGGGGCCCGGGGCTATGGCTACACCTTC.

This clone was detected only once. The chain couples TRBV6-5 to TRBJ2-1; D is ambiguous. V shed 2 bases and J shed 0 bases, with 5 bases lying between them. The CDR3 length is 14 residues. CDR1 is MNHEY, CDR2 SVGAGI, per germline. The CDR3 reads CASSYLSSYNEQFF. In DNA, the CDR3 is TGTGCCAGCAGTTACCTGAGCTCCTACAATGAGCAGTTCTTC.

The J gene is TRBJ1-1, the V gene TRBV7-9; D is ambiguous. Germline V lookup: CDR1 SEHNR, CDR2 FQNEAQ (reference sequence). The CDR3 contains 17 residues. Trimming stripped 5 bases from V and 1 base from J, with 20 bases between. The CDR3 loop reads CASSQKPHGVGNTEAFF. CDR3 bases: TGTGCCAGCAGCCAAAAACCCCACGGGGTGGGGAACACTGAAGCTTTCTTT.

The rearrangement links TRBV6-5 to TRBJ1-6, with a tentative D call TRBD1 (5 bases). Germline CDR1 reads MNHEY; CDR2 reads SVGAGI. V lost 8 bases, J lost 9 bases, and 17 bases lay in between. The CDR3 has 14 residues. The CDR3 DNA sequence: TGTGCCAGCTCCCCCCGGGGGGAGGTTTCACCCCTCCACTTT. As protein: CASSPRGEVSPLHF.